One sample yielded the 21 T cell receptor beta chains listed below, sequenced in a study of CD4 T cells in relation to SARS-CoV-2 and coronaviruses (dated by TCRdb to 2020 to 2022). To prepare the library, the immunoSEQ multiplex PCR assay was applied. Here the immuneACCESS table is served through TCRdb, limited to in-frame sequences with V and J called. Missing clones are a known gap in these copies; in checked studies unresolved V genes cover under half, and the rest lacks a known reason. The sample table contains 60,000 or so clones; only one count was recorded for 94% of them. Together, the top ten hold around 0.13% of the sample. CD4+ T cells from unexposed donors were collected before the COVID-19 pandemic (2011-2018). Sequenced material: naive CD4+ T cells from PBMCs. The cell subset or site label, as the study defines it: naive CD4+ T cells isolated by negative enrichment. These receptors all come from a human donor in good health.

The chain links TRBV12-3 or TRBV12-4 to TRBJ2-5, with 7 bases lining up with TRBD2. The trim removed 6 bases at V and 2 bases at J, leaving 3 bases unmatched. This CDR3 region has 13 residues. DNA of the CDR3: TGTGCCAGCAGCGGACTAGTACAAGAGACCCAGTACTTC. It specifies CASSGLVQETQYF.

The chain has TRBV28 and TRBJ1-1; D possibly corresponds to TRBD1 (5 bases). The CDR3 has 15 amino acids. Trimming took 8 bases from V and 4 from J, leaving 20 bases between them. Germline CDR1 is MDHEN and CDR2 is SYDVKM. In DNA form, the CDR3 reads TGTGCCAGCCCCCCGGATGGAGCAGGGCGCACTGAAGCTTTCTTT. Its translation: CASPPDGAGRTEAFF.

The V call is TRBV4-1, the J call TRBJ2-7; the D gene is possibly TRBD1 (6 bases). Germline CDR1 reads MGHRA; CDR2 reads YSYEKL. V was cut by 3 bases and J by 7 bases, with 19 bases left in between. The CDR3 consists of 15 residues. The CDR3 coding sequence is TGCGCCAGCAGCCACCCCGGGACACGGGGTTGGGAGCAGTACTTC. Translation gives CASSHPGTRGWEQYF.

DNA for the CDR3: TGTGCCAGCAGCCACGACCCCAGACAGGATATTGGAAACACCATATATTTT. Protein: CASSHDPRQDIGNTIYF. The chain employs TRBV5-4 and TRBJ1-3; D is possibly TRBD1 (6 bases). Germline CDR1 SGHNT, CDR2 YYREEE (reference sequence). Trimming took 4 bases from V and 3 from J, leaving 20 bases between them. The CDR3 runs 17 residues.

The chain couples TRBV19 to TRBJ1-5; 9 nucleotides line up with TRBD1. J gave up 5 bases and V 5 bases, and 19 bases lay outside the gene matches. The CDR3 has 19 amino acids. Germline V gene lookup returns CDR1 LNHDA and CDR2 SQIVND (reference sequence). The CDR3 here is CASSPRTGAIVSVDQPQHF. The CDR3 nucleotides read TGTGCCAGTAGTCCTCGGACAGGGGCTATAGTTTCGGTGGATCAGCCCCAGCATTTT.

The J gene is TRBJ2-5, the V gene TRBV12-3 or TRBV12-4, with 8 bases that match TRBD2. The CDR3 length is 12 residues. V lost 3 bases and J lost 9; bases outside the gene matches: 3. For the CDR3, the DNA is TGTGCCAGCAGTTTTAAGCGGGAGCCCCAGTACTTC. Translated, it gives CASSFKREPQYF.

The count of this clone is one. The chain couples TRBV28 to TRBJ1-5, with unresolved D. This CDR3 contains 13 residues. The V gene lost 6 bases and the J gene lost 2 bases, with 8 bases spanning the gap. Germline CDR1 is MDHEN and CDR2 is SYDVKM. The CDR3 coding sequence is TGTGCCAGCAGCCGAGACGGCAATCAGCCCCAGCATTTT. Translation: CASSRDGNQPQHF.

This clone was detected once. This chain links TRBV9 with TRBJ2-6, with D hard to call. V lost 4 bases to trimming and J lost 3 bases, with 8 bases between them. The germline gives CDR1 SGDLS, CDR2 YYNGEE. This CDR3 has 14 residues. Here the CDR3 reads CASSPQYGANVLTF. Written as DNA, the CDR3 is TGTGCCAGCAGCCCCCAGTATGGGGCCAACGTCCTGACTTTC.

The chain combines TRBV19 with TRBJ2-1; D is possibly TRBD2 (5 bases). The CDR3 contains 15 residues. V was pared by 2 bases and J by 0 bases, with 8 bases between. Germline CDR1 and CDR2: LNHDA and SQIVND (reference sequence). CDR3 in DNA: TGTGCCAGTAGTATACGGGGTGGCTCCTACAATGAGCAGTTCTTC. Its protein is CASSIRGGSYNEQFF.

The V call is TRBV7-2, the J call TRBJ2-5; D call uncertain. CDR3 size: 13 residues. V lost 1 base, J lost 5 bases, and 8 bases lay in between. Per germline, CDR1 SGHTA and CDR2 FQGNSA. The CDR3 DNA sequence: TGTGCCAGCAGCTTAGACCCCCGGGAGACCCAGTACTTC. It encodes CASSLDPRETQYF.

This clone has a handful of counts. The chain carries TRBV4-2 and TRBJ2-7; 9 nucleotides match TRBD1. The length of the CDR3 is 17 residues. Trimming at V came to 1 base and at J to 7 bases, leaving 14 bases not matched to a gene. CDR1 is LGHNA and CDR2 is YNFKEQ in the germline V gene. CDR3 region: CASSQAPGQGPSREQYF. The CDR3 coding sequence is TGTGCCAGCAGCCAAGCCCCGGGACAGGGACCTTCGAGGGAGCAGTACTTC.

The J gene is TRBJ2-1, the V gene TRBV27; 10 bases are shared with TRBD2. This CDR3 region has 13 residues. Trimming removed 11 bases from V and 9 bases from J; junction bases left unmatched: 10. Germline-derived CDR1 and CDR2 are MNHEY and SMNVEV (reference sequence). The CDR3 nucleotides read TGTGCCGCTCCTGAGCGGGAGGGTGGTGAGCAGTTCTTC. Its protein is CAAPEREGGEQFF.

The chain employs TRBV24-1 and TRBJ2-1, with 14 bases that match TRBD2. CDR1 and CDR2 from the germline V gene are KGHDR and SFDVKD. The CDR3 length is 16 residues. The J segment lost 6 bases and the V segment lost 2 bases, leaving 2 bases of the junction unmatched. The DNA for the CDR3 is TGTGCCACCAGTGATTCGGGACTAGCGGGAGTCAATGAGCAGTTCTTC. It codes for CATSDSGLAGVNEQFF.

The chain links TRBV11-1 to TRBJ2-5, with D possibly TRBD1 on 6 matching bases. The CDR3 spans 14 residues. The germline CDR1 and CDR2 sequences are SGHAT and FQDESV (reference sequence). V lost 2 bases and J 4 bases, leaving 11 bases between the germline ends. For the CDR3, the DNA is TGTGCCAGCAGCTTACAACAGGGATCAGAGACCCAGTACTTC. This encodes CASSLQQGSETQYF.

V is TRBV6-5 and J is TRBJ2-7; either TRBD1 or TRBD2 may supply D (5 bases each). This CDR3 is 15 amino acids long. Trimming cost V 0 bases and J 4 bases, with 13 bases left between them. CDR1 MNHEY and CDR2 SVGAGI come from the germline V gene. CDR3 protein: CASSYSAGWGYEQYF. CDR3 coding DNA: TGTGCCAGCAGTTACTCGGCAGGGTGGGGGTACGAGCAGTACTTC.

The chain uses TRBV6-2 or TRBV6-3 and TRBJ1-6; the match to TRBD1 covers 9 bases. Germline CDR1 and CDR2: MNHEY and SVGEGT. The trim removed 2 bases at V and 0 bases at J, leaving 8 bases unmatched. This CDR3 is 19 amino acids long. The CDR3 loop reads CASSYRAGTGSSYNSPLHF. The CDR3 DNA follows: TGTGCCAGCAGTTACCGGGCCGGGACAGGGTCCTCCTATAATTCACCCCTCCACTTT.

The rearrangement joins TRBV28 to TRBJ1-2, with no clear D. This CDR3 has 12 amino acids. The V and J ends lost 7 bases and 8 bases respectively, with 14 bases between them. Germline CDR1 MDHEN, CDR2 SYDVKM. For the CDR3, the DNA is TGTGCCAGCACCATTGCGCCCTCGGGCTACACCTTC. It yields the protein CASTIAPSGYTF.

The J gene is TRBJ2-5, the V gene TRBV5-1; 7 bases are a match to TRBD1. Per the germline V gene, CDR1 is SGHRS and CDR2 is YFSETQ. The CDR3 runs to 16 residues. V dropped 3 bases and J dropped 1; count of bases not matched to a gene: 9. The CDR3, as DNA: TGCGCCAGCAGCTGGGGGACAGAGCCCATCCAAGAGACCCAGTACTTC. Translation: CASSWGTEPIQETQYF.

J is TRBJ2-2 and V is TRBV5-1; D is unresolved. The CDR3 loop spans 15 amino acids. Germline V gene sequence: CDR1 SGHRS, CDR2 YFSETQ. V lost 4 bases, J lost 1 base, and 11 bases lay in between. CDR3 amino acids: CASSVGDLNTGELFF. CDR3 in DNA: TGCGCCAGCAGCGTTGGCGACTTGAACACCGGGGAGCTGTTTTTT.

The genes are TRBV6-5 and TRBJ2-2, with TRBD1 identical over 8 bases. Unmatched junction bases numbered 4, after V lost 4 bases and J lost 0 bases. Germline CDR1 MNHEY, CDR2 SVGAGI. This CDR3 contains 16 residues. DNA of the CDR3: TGTGCCAGCAGTTTGCGGACAGGGTCGAACACCGGGGAGCTGTTTTTT. The encoded protein is CASSLRTGSNTGELFF.

The J gene is TRBJ2-7, the V gene TRBV5-1; 10 bases map to TRBD1. CDR1 and CDR2 from the germline V gene are SGHRS and YFSETQ. This CDR3 spans 16 amino acids. V dropped 0 bases and J dropped 2; count of bases not matched to a gene: 5. CDR3 residues: CASSLGGTGAPYEQYF. The CDR3 DNA reads as TGCGCCAGCAGCTTGGGTGGGACAGGGGCCCCCTACGAGCAGTACTTC.